The following is a T cell receptor beta chain sequence with its context. Trimming pared 7 bases from V and 2 bases from J, leaving 21 bases between. Germline loops: CDR1 SGHAT, CDR2 FQNNGV. The CDR3 is 16 amino acids. The data derive from a study of blood T cell repertoires in COVID-19. Across the whole study: The cDNA or gDNA used as material had been derived from T cells, B-cell-depleted T cells, or PBMCs.

This table comes from immunoSEQ multiplex PCR, and its TCRdb copy is limited to in-frame clones, with some not included. This table holds 400,000 or so clones, 89% found once. The origin of this receptor is a woman aged 35 to 49 with COVID-19, enrolled during active disease. The specimen sequenced was peripheral blood. The chain employs TRBV11-2 and TRBJ2-7; unclear D gene. The CDR3 coding sequence is TGTGCCAGCACCCCTCGAGCTAGAGCCCTTCCCTACGAGCAGTACTTC. This gives the protein CASTPRARALPYEQYF.